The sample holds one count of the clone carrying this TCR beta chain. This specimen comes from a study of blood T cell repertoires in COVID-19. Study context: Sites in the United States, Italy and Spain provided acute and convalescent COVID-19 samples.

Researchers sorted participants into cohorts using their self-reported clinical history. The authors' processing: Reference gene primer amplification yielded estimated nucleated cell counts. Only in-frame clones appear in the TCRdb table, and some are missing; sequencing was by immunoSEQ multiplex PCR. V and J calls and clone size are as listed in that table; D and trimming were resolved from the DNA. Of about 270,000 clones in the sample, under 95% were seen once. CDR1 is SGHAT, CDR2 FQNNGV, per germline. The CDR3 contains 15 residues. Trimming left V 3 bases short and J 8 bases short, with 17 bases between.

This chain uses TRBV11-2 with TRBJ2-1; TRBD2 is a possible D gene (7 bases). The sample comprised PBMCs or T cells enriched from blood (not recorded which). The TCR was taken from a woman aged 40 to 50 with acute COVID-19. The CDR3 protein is CASSLRGGHFDEQFF. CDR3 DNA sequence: TGTGCCAGCAGCTTGCGCGGGGGCCACTTCGATGAGCAGTTCTTC.